This is a list of T cell receptor beta chains from one sample in a study of cytomegalovirus exposure and HLA in healthy donors. Clones were read by immunoSEQ multiplex PCR, and TCRdb kept only the in-frame ones, dropping some. The table lists about 180,000 clones, 80% of them singletons. Specimen: PBMCs. The receptors come from a man in his forties or fifties in good health and CMV-seronegative. The CDR3 runs from the conserved cysteine through the conserved F or W. Each record gives: CDR3 protein, CDR3 DNA, V gene, D gene, J gene, clone size. A D gene is named only where the DNA matches it firmly. Clone size is stated in some rows and not others, as once, few, many or a class when expanded.

CDR3 protein: CASSRTSGTYEQYF
CDR3 DNA: TGTGCCAGCAGCCGGACTAGCGGCACCTACGAGCAGTACTTC
V gene: TRBV7-9
D gene: TRBD2
J gene: TRBJ2-7
clone size: few

CDR3 protein: CASKSSSYEQYF
CDR3 DNA: TGCGCAAGCAAGTCGAGCTCCTACGAGCAGTACTTC
V gene: TRBV10-1
D gene: -
J gene: TRBJ2-7
clone size: once

CDR3 protein: CASSVDRGGETQYF
CDR3 DNA: TGTGCCAGCAGCGTGGACAGGGGGGGAGAGACCCAGTACTTC
V gene: TRBV9
D gene: TRBD1
J gene: TRBJ2-5
clone size: -

CDR3 protein: CASSPRGLAGFTGELFF
CDR3 DNA: TGTGCCAGCAGCCCAAGGGGACTAGCGGGTTTCACCGGGGAGCTGTTTTTT
V gene: TRBV7-9
D gene: TRBD2
J gene: TRBJ2-2
clone size: -

CDR3 protein: CASSLTQGVRETQYF
CDR3 DNA: TGTGCCAGCAGCTTAACGCAGGGGGTAAGGGAGACCCAGTACTTC
V gene: TRBV7-9
D gene: TRBD1
J gene: TRBJ2-5
clone size: -

CDR3 protein: CASSQSQNMNTEAFF
CDR3 DNA: TGCGCCAGCAGTCAATCCCAGAACATGAACACTGAAGCTTTCTTT
V gene: TRBV23-1
D gene: -
J gene: TRBJ1-1
clone size: -

CDR3 protein: CASSFDGRARETQYF
CDR3 DNA: TGTGCCAGCAGCTTTGACGGGAGGGCCAGGGAGACCCAGTACTTC
V gene: TRBV5-4
D gene: TRBD2
J gene: TRBJ2-5
clone size: -

CDR3 protein: CASSLEPGSAAFF
CDR3 DNA: TGTGCCAGCAGCTTAGAACCGGGATCTGCAGCTTTCTTT
V gene: TRBV11-3
D gene: -
J gene: TRBJ1-1
clone size: -

CDR3 protein: CASSLGAYEQYF
CDR3 DNA: TGTGCCAGCAGCCTAGGCGCCTACGAGCAGTACTTC
V gene: TRBV7-9
D gene: -
J gene: TRBJ2-7
clone size: -

CDR3 protein: CASSLQQGREQYF
CDR3 DNA: TGTGCCAGCAGCTTGCAACAGGGCCGCGAGCAGTACTTC
V gene: TRBV5-4
D gene: -
J gene: TRBJ2-7
clone size: few

CDR3 protein: CASSSQNTGELFF
CDR3 DNA: TGCGCCAGCAGCTCACAGAACACCGGGGAGCTGTTTTTT
V gene: TRBV5-1
D gene: -
J gene: TRBJ2-2
clone size: -

CDR3 protein: CASSPSRADSPLHF
CDR3 DNA: TGTGCCAGCAGCCCATCCCGTGCAGATTCACCCCTCCACTTT
V gene: TRBV9
D gene: -
J gene: TRBJ1-6
clone size: -

CDR3 protein: CAISEVAGGNGELFF
CDR3 DNA: TGTGCCATCAGTGAAGTGGCAGGGGGGAACGGGGAGCTGTTTTTT
V gene: TRBV10-3
D gene: -
J gene: TRBJ2-2
clone size: once

CDR3 protein: CASSLIGWEFPPNYGYTF
CDR3 DNA: TGTGCCAGCAGCTTAATCGGGTGGGAGTTCCCTCCTAACTATGGCTACACCTTC
V gene: TRBV7-4
D gene: -
J gene: TRBJ1-2
clone size: -

CDR3 protein: CASSQQGRAEAFF
CDR3 DNA: TGTGCCAGCAGCCAGCAGGGTCGCGCTGAAGCTTTCTTT
V gene: TRBV7-2
D gene: -
J gene: TRBJ1-1
clone size: -

CDR3 protein: CASSVAGMNTEAFF
CDR3 DNA: TGTGCCAGCAGTGTGGCAGGCATGAACACTGAAGCTTTCTTT
V gene: TRBV2
D gene: -
J gene: TRBJ1-1
clone size: -

CDR3 protein: CASSDNGVTGELFF
CDR3 DNA: TGTGCCAGCAGTGATAACGGGGTCACCGGGGAGCTGTTTTTT
V gene: TRBV6-4
D gene: -
J gene: TRBJ2-2
clone size: -

CDR3 protein: CASGLTGTGGYGFHF
CDR3 DNA: TGTGCCAGCGGCTTAACCGGGACAGGGGGCTACGGGTTCCACTTT
V gene: TRBV7-2
D gene: TRBD1
J gene: TRBJ1-6
clone size: once

CDR3 protein: CASSTTGGTEAFF
CDR3 DNA: TGTGCCAGCAGCACCACAGGGGGCACTGAAGCTTTCTTT
V gene: TRBV7-9
D gene: TRBD1
J gene: TRBJ1-1
clone size: once

CDR3 protein: CASSQGQGALGGEQYF
CDR3 DNA: TGCGCCAGCAGCCAAGGACAGGGGGCCTTAGGTGGGGAGCAGTACTTC
V gene: TRBV4-3
D gene: TRBD1
J gene: TRBJ2-7
clone size: -

CDR3 protein: CAWGTIGRQGPQHF
CDR3 DNA: TGTGCCTGGGGGACGATTGGGAGGCAGGGACCCCAGCATTTT
V gene: TRBV30
D gene: -
J gene: TRBJ1-5
clone size: -

CDR3 protein: CASSYTSGGGNEQFF
CDR3 DNA: TGTGCCAGCAGTTACACTAGCGGGGGCGGGAATGAGCAGTTCTTC
V gene: TRBV27
D gene: TRBD2
J gene: TRBJ2-1
clone size: -

CDR3 protein: CASSRTSGATDTQYF
CDR3 DNA: TGCGCCAGCAGCCGGACTAGCGGGGCCACAGATACGCAGTATTTT
V gene: TRBV5-1
D gene: TRBD2
J gene: TRBJ2-3
clone size: -

CDR3 protein: CASSLSSSGDYGYTF
CDR3 DNA: TGTGCCAGCAGCTTGTCTTCTTCGGGGGACTATGGCTACACCTTC
V gene: TRBV5-6
D gene: -
J gene: TRBJ1-2
clone size: few

CDR3 protein: CASSGVRDSSYEQYF
CDR3 DNA: TGTGCCAGCAGTGGAGTCCGGGACAGCTCCTACGAGCAGTACTTC
V gene: TRBV6-4
D gene: TRBD1
J gene: TRBJ2-7
clone size: -

CDR3 protein: CASSSDRAPSYNEQFF
CDR3 DNA: TGCGCCAGCAGCTCAGACAGGGCCCCCTCCTACAATGAGCAGTTCTTC
V gene: TRBV5-1
D gene: TRBD1
J gene: TRBJ2-1
clone size: -

CDR3 protein: CASSSLAGASTDTQYF
CDR3 DNA: TGTGCCAGCAGCTCCCTAGCGGGAGCGTCCACAGATACGCAGTATTTT
V gene: TRBV5-4
D gene: TRBD2
J gene: TRBJ2-3
clone size: -

CDR3 protein: CASSASGGVWEKLFF
CDR3 DNA: TGTGCCAGTAGTGCCTCAGGGGGCGTTTGGGAAAAACTGTTTTTT
V gene: TRBV19
D gene: TRBD1
J gene: TRBJ1-4
clone size: -

CDR3 protein: CASSTGGGDTQYF
CDR3 DNA: TGCGCCAGTTCAACGGGGGGAGGGGATACGCAGTATTTT
V gene: TRBV10-2
D gene: TRBD2
J gene: TRBJ2-3
clone size: few

CDR3 protein: CASTVGRGVGQPQHF
CDR3 DNA: TGTGCCAGCACCGTAGGGAGGGGGGTAGGGCAGCCCCAGCATTTT
V gene: TRBV7-8
D gene: -
J gene: TRBJ1-5
clone size: -

CDR3 protein: CASSPQGYTEAFF
CDR3 DNA: TGCGCCAGCAGCCCCCAGGGGTACACTGAAGCTTTCTTT
V gene: TRBV4-1
D gene: -
J gene: TRBJ1-1
clone size: -

CDR3 protein: CASSSGTGKTGELFF
CDR3 DNA: TGTGCCAGCAGCTCCGGGACAGGAAAAACCGGGGAGCTGTTTTTT
V gene: TRBV7-2
D gene: TRBD1
J gene: TRBJ2-2
clone size: -

CDR3 protein: CASSLSLNTEAFF
CDR3 DNA: TGTGCCAGCAGCCTATCGTTGAACACTGAAGCTTTCTTT
V gene: TRBV7-2
D gene: -
J gene: TRBJ1-1
clone size: -

CDR3 protein: CASSYSGIRSYEQYF
CDR3 DNA: TGTGCCAGCAGTTACTCGGGCATCCGCTCCTACGAGCAGTACTTC
V gene: TRBV6-5
D gene: -
J gene: TRBJ2-7
clone size: once

CDR3 protein: CASSPSTRGETQYF
CDR3 DNA: TGTGCCAGCTCACCAAGCACGCGGGGAGAGACCCAGTACTTC
V gene: TRBV18
D gene: -
J gene: TRBJ2-5
clone size: -

CDR3 protein: CASSYSTYNEQFF
CDR3 DNA: TGTGCCAGCAGTTATTCAACCTACAATGAGCAGTTCTTC
V gene: TRBV6-6
D gene: -
J gene: TRBJ2-1
clone size: -